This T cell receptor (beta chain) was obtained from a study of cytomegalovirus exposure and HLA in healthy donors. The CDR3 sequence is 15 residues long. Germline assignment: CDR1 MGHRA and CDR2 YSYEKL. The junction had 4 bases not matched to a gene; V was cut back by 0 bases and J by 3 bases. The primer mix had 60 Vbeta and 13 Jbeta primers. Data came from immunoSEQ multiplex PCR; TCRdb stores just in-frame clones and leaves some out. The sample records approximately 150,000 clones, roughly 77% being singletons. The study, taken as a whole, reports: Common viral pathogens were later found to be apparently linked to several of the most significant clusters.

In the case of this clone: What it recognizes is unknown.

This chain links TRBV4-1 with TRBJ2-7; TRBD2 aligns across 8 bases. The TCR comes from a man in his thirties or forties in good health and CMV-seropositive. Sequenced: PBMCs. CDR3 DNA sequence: TGCGCCAGCAGCCAAGAAGCGGGGGACGGCTACGAGCAGTACTTC. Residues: CASSQEAGDGYEQYF.